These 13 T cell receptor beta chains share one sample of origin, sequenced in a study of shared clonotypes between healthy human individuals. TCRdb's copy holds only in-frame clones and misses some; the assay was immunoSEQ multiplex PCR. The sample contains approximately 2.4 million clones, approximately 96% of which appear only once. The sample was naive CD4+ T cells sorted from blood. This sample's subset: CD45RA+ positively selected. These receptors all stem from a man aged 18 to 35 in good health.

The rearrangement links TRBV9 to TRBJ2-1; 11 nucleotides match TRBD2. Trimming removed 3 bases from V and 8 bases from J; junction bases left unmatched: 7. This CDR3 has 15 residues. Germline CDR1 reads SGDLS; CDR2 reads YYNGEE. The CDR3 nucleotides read TGTGCCAGCAGCGCTACTAGCGGGAGTTTTCATGAGCAGTTCTTC. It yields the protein CASSATSGSFHEQFF. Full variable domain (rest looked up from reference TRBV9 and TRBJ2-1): DSGVTQTPKHLITATGQRVTLRCSPRSGDLSVYWYQQSLDQGLQFLIQYYNGEERAKGNILERFSAQQFPDLHSELNLSSLELGDSALYFCASSATSGSFHEQFFGPGTRLTVL.

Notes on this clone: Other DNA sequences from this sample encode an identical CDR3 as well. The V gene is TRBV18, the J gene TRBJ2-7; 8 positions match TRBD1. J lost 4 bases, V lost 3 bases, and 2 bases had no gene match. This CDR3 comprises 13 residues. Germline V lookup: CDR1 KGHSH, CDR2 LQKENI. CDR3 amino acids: CASSPQGAYEQYF. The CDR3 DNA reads TGTGCCAGCTCACCTCAGGGGGCGTACGAGCAGTACTTC.

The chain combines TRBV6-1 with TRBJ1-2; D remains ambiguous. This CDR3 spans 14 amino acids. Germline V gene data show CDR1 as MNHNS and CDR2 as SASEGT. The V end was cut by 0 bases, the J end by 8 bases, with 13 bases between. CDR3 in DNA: TGTGCCAGCAGTGAAGCGCTTCCCGGTGGCGGCTACACCTTC. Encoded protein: CASSEALPGGGYTF.

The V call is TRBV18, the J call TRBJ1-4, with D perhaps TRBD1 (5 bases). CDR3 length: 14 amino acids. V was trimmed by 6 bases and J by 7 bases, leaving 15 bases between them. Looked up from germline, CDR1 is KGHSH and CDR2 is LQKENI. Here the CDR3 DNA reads TGTGCCAGCTCCCCAGGTCTCGGGGGTGAAAAACTGTTTTTT. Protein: CASSPGLGGEKLFF.

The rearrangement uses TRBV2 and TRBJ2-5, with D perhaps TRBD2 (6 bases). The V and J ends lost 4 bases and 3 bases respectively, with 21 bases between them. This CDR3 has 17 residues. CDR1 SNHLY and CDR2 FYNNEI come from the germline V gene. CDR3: CASSAGRRDSTKETQYF. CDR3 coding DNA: TGTGCCAGCAGTGCTGGGAGGCGGGACTCGACGAAAGAGACCCAGTACTTC. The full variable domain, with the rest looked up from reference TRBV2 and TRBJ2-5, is EPEVTQTPSHQVTQMGQEVILRCVPISNHLYFYWYRQILGQKVEFLVSFYNNEISEKSEIFDDQFSVERPDGSNFTLKIRSTKLEDSAMYFCASSAGRRDSTKETQYFGPGTRLLVL.

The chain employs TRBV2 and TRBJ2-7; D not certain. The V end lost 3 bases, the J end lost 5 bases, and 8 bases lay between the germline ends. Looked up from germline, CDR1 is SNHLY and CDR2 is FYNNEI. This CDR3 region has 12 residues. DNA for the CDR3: TGTGCCAGCAGTGAGCAGGTGAACGAGCAGTACTTC. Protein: CASSEQVNEQYF.

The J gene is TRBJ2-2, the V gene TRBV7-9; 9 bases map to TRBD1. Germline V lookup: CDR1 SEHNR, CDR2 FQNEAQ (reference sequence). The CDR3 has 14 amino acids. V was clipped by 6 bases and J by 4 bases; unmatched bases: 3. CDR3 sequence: CASRQTGGTGELFF. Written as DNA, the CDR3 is TGTGCCAGCAGGCAGACAGGGGGCACCGGGGAGCTGTTTTTT.

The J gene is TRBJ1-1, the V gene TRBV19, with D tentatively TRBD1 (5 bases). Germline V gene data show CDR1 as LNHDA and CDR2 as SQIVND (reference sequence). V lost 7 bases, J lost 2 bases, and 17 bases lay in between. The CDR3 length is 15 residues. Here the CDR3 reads CASTYSMQGNTEAFF. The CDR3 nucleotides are TGTGCCAGTACTTACTCAATGCAGGGTAACACTGAAGCTTTCTTT.

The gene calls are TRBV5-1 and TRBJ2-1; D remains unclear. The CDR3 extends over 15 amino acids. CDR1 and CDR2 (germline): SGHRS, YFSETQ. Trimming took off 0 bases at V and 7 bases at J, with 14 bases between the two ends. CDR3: CASSLASPLLNEQFF. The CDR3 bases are TGCGCCAGCAGCTTGGCGAGTCCCCTCCTTAATGAGCAGTTCTTC.

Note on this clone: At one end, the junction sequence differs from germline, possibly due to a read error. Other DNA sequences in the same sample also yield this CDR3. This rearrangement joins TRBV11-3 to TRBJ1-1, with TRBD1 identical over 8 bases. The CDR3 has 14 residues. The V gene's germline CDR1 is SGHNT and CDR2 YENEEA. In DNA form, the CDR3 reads TGTGCCAGCAGTTTAGGACAGGGAAACACTGAAGCTTTCTTT. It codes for CASSLGQGNTEAFF.

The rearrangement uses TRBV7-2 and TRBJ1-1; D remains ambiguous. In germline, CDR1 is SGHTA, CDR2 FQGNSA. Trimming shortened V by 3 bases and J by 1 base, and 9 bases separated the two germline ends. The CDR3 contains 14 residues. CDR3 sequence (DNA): TGTGCCAGCAGCTTTGTAACAGCGAACACTGAAGCTTTCTTT. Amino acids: CASSFVTANTEAFF. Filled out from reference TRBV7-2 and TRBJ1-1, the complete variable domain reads GAGVSQSPSNKVTEKGKDVELRCDPISGHTALYWYRQSLGQGLEFLIYFQGNSAPDKSGLPSDRFSAERTGGSVSTLTIQRTQQEDSAVYLCASSFVTANTEAFFGQGTRLTVV.

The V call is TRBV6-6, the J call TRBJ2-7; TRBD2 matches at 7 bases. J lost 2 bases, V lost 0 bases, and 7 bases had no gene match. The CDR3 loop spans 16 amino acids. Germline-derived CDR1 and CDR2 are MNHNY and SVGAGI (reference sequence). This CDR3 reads CASSYSSGGTTYEQYF. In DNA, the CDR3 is TGTGCCAGCAGTTACTCGTCGGGAGGAACGACCTACGAGCAGTACTTC.

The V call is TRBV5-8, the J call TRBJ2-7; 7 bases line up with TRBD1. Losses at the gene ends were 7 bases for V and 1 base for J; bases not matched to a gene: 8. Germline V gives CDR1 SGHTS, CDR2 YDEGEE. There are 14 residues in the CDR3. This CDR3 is CASSMGRGSYEQYF. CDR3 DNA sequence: TGTGCCAGCTCCATGGGCAGGGGGTCCTACGAGCAGTACTTC.